These 19 T cell receptor beta chains were sequenced from one sample in a study of T cells expressing NK-cell markers. TCRdb reprocessed the 5' RACE reads; each CDR3 protein has one entry and no DNA is given. Its table lists more than 400,000 distinct CDR3 sequences. The sample taken for sequencing was blood T cells: a sorted CD56 or NKG2C T cell subset, CD4+ or CD8+ T cells, or bulk PBMC T cells (not recorded which). These receptors originate from a woman between 18 and 70 years old in good health.

This rearrangement joins TRBV7-2 to TRBJ2-5. CDR3 length: 14 residues. Germline V lookup: CDR1 SGHTA, CDR2 FQGNSA. CDR3 amino acids: CASSLQEYQETQYF.

V is TRBV18 and J is TRBJ1-1; TCRdb's D gene call, TRBD1, goes unchecked for lack of DNA. CDR3 length: 14 residues. Germline V CDR1 and CDR2: KGHSH, LQKENI. The CDR3 is CASSRDRSGAEAFF.

V usage is TRBV12-3 or TRBV12-4 and J usage is TRBJ2-3. This CDR3 has 13 amino acids. CDR3 in amino acids: CASSFVGTDTQYF.

J is TRBJ2-1 and V is TRBV15; the TRBD2 assignment by TCRdb is unverifiable without DNA. Germline V gives CDR1 LNHNV, CDR2 YYDKDF (reference sequence). This CDR3 comprises 16 residues. The CDR3 region is CATSPEGGGEYNEQFF.

The chain employs TRBV12-3 or TRBV12-4 and TRBJ2-1; no DNA is available, so the TRBD2 call from TCRdb remains unchecked. This CDR3 region has 15 residues. The CDR3 sequence is CASRKGPTSVYEQFF.

The V gene is TRBV29-1, the J gene TRBJ2-1; with no DNA, the TCRdb D assignment of TRBD2 cannot be verified. In germline, CDR1 is SQVTM, CDR2 ANQGSEA. The CDR3 totals 12 residues. CDR3 protein: CSATHSGNEQFF.

V is TRBV20-1 and J is TRBJ2-6; the D call from TCRdb, TRBD1, cannot be confirmed without DNA. The CDR3 is 18 residues long. Per the germline V gene, CDR1 is DFQATT and CDR2 is SNEGSKA (reference sequence). CDR3 loop: CSARDWAETRSGANVLTF.

The V call is TRBV20-1, the J call TRBJ1-1. The CDR3 runs to 13 residues. Germline CDR1 is DFQATT and CDR2 is SNEGSKA (reference sequence). This chain's CDR3 is CSARVPGTGEAFF.

The chain is built from TRBV5-4 and TRBJ1-4. The germline V gene has CDR1 SGHNT and CDR2 YYREEE (reference sequence). The CDR3 contains 17 residues. This chain's CDR3 is CASSLGPPGGPNEKLFF.

The chain combines TRBV2 with TRBJ1-1. The CDR3 is made up of 15 amino acids. Germline loops: CDR1 SNHLY, CDR2 FYNNEI. CDR3 in amino acids: CASSEALVSRTEAFF.

The V and J genes are TRBV27 and TRBJ1-1; TCRdb picks TRBD1, but there is no DNA to check that call. The germline V gene encodes CDR1 MNHEY and CDR2 SMNVEV (reference sequence). The CDR3 contains 15 residues. This CDR3 is CASTPGGESYTEAFF.

This sequence joins TRBV20-1 and TRBJ2-7; the TRBD1 assignment by TCRdb is unverifiable without DNA. The CDR3 runs to 15 residues. Germline V gene sequence: CDR1 DFQATT, CDR2 SNEGSKA (reference sequence). The chain's CDR3 is CSARGGGYRSYEQYF.

This chain connects TRBV7-2 to TRBJ2-6; TCRdb selects TRBD2, and the lack of DNA leaves this call unchecked. CDR3 length equals 17 residues. In germline, CDR1 is SGHTA, CDR2 FQGNSA. Here the CDR3 reads CASSRRGGDSGANVLTF.

The chain carries TRBV11-2 and TRBJ2-3; TCRdb's D call, TRBD2, is unchecked because there is no DNA. CDR1 SGHAT and CDR2 FQNNGV come from the germline V gene. This CDR3 has 16 residues. CDR3: CASSSGLAVATDTQYF.

This chain links TRBV28 with TRBJ2-4; the TCRdb D gene call, TRBD1, has no DNA to confirm it. The CDR3 spans 15 residues. Germline V CDR1 and CDR2: MDHEN, SYDVKM. CDR3 in amino acids: CASSFRQGWENIQYF.

The V call is TRBV20-1, the J call TRBJ1-2; with no DNA, the TCRdb D assignment of TRBD1 cannot be verified. Germline CDR1 is DFQATT and CDR2 is SNEGSKA (reference sequence). This CDR3 comprises 14 residues. The CDR3 sequence is CSASMDRGGYGYTF.

This CDR3 reads CSVPTGTDTQYF. The V and J genes are TRBV29-1 and TRBJ2-3; the D call of TRBD1 rests on TCRdb alone, since no DNA is present to check it. The CDR3 is 12 amino acids. Germline V gene data show CDR1 as SQVTM and CDR2 as ANQGSEA.

The chain links TRBV20-1 to TRBJ2-5; TCRdb proposes TRBD1, but this gene call is untestable without DNA. The CDR3 contains 14 residues. Germline CDR1 reads DFQATT; CDR2 reads SNEGSKA (reference sequence). The CDR3: CSASIGGLQETQYF.

The V call is TRBV5-1, the J call TRBJ2-1; the D call from TCRdb, TRBD1, cannot be confirmed without DNA. Germline-derived CDR1 and CDR2 are SGHRS and YFSETQ. This CDR3 has 14 residues. The CDR3 here is CASSVTVGGNEQFF.